These T cell receptor beta chains were read from a single sample in a study of blood T cell repertoires in COVID-19. This table comes from immunoSEQ multiplex PCR, and its TCRdb copy is limited to in-frame clones, with some not included. The sample carries fewer than 250,000 clones, 83% recorded once. What was sequenced was PBMCs or T cells enriched from blood (not recorded which). These receptors came from a woman aged 45 to 65 who had been exposed to COVID-19. CDR3s include the opening cysteine and the closing phenylalanine or tryptophan. The order of the fields is clone size, D gene, J gene, V gene, CDR3 DNA, CDR3 protein. The D gene is left open where the match is weak. Some rows have no size entry. The others give once, few or many, or a class for an expanded clone.

size: -; D: -; J: TRBJ2-1; V: TRBV4-3; DNA: TGCGCCAGCAGCCAAGATATTTTCGGTGAGCAGTTCTTC; CDR3: CASSQDIFGEQFF
size: -; D: -; J: TRBJ1-1; V: TRBV6-2/TRBV6-3; DNA: TGTGCCAGCAGCCTTGGGAGGAACACTGAAGCTTTCTTT; CDR3: CASSLGRNTEAFF
size: -; D: -; J: TRBJ1-3; V: TRBV6-5; DNA: TGTGCGGTCTTTAGTCACGTCTCTGGAAACACCATATATTTT; CDR3: CAVFSHVSGNTIYF
size: once; D: TRBD1; J: TRBJ2-2; V: TRBV20-1; DNA: TGCAGTGCTAGTCCTCAGGGACAGGGGGCCGGGGAGCTGTTTTTT; CDR3: CSASPQGQGAGELFF
size: -; D: -; J: TRBJ1-3; V: TRBV7-9; DNA: TGTGCCAGCAGCCTGCCCGGGGGGCTAGTAACTGGAAACACCATATATTTT; CDR3: CASSLPGGLVTGNTIYF
size: -; D: TRBD1; J: TRBJ1-2; V: TRBV11-2; DNA: TGTGCCAGCAGCTTCAACAGGGGAAGGAATGGCTACACCTTC; CDR3: CASSFNRGRNGYTF
size: -; D: -; J: TRBJ1-1; V: TRBV11-2; DNA: TGTGCCAGCAGCCCCGGTGGGAGGGGAGGCACTGAAGCTTTCTTT; CDR3: CASSPGGRGGTEAFF
size: -; D: TRBD1; J: TRBJ1-5; V: TRBV18; DNA: TGTGCCAGCTCACCCAAGACAGGGCTCAATCAGCCCCAGCATTTT; CDR3: CASSPKTGLNQPQHF
size: -; D: TRBD1; J: TRBJ1-2; V: TRBV19; DNA: TGTGCCAGTAGTCTAGGACAGGGGGCAAATGGCTACACCTTC; CDR3: CASSLGQGANGYTF
size: -; D: -; J: TRBJ1-2; V: TRBV27; DNA: TGTGCCAGCAGTTTAGTGCGGGGCCAGGTTGGGTCTAGGGATGGCTACACCTTC; CDR3: CASSLVRGQVGSRDGYTF
size: -; D: -; J: TRBJ1-1; V: TRBV5-1; DNA: TGCGCCAGCAGCTACGTTGGCGGTAGGGAAGCTTTCTTT; CDR3: CASSYVGGREAFF
size: -; D: TRBD1; J: TRBJ1-5; V: TRBV19; DNA: TGTGCCTCCCGGAGGGGGCGCGGACAGCCCCAGCATTTT; CDR3: CASRRGRGQPQHF
size: once; D: TRBD1; J: TRBJ1-6; V: TRBV5-4; DNA: TGTGCCAGCAGCTTCCGGGACAGGGGGTCACCCCTCCACTTT; CDR3: CASSFRDRGSPLHF
size: -; D: TRBD1; J: TRBJ1-4; V: TRBV6-5; DNA: TGTGCCAGCAGGCTCTCCGGGACAGGGGTAGAAAAACTGTTTTTT; CDR3: CASRLSGTGVEKLFF
size: -; D: TRBD1; J: TRBJ1-2; V: TRBV12-3/TRBV12-4; DNA: TGTGCCAGCAGTGGGACAGCCAACTATGGCTACACCTTC; CDR3: CASSGTANYGYTF
size: -; D: TRBD2; J: TRBJ2-2; V: TRBV7-9; DNA: TGTGCCAGCAGCGCTACTAGCGGGGGTATCGGGGAGCTGTTTTTT; CDR3: CASSATSGGIGELFF
size: -; D: -; J: TRBJ2-5; V: TRBV20-1; DNA: TGCAGTGCTAGTTACAAGCGGCAAGAGACCCAGTACTTC; CDR3: CSASYKRQETQYF
size: few; D: -; J: TRBJ1-2; V: TRBV19; DNA: TGTGCCAGTAGTCCAACAGACTATGGCTACACCTTC; CDR3: CASSPTDYGYTF
size: once; D: -; J: TRBJ1-5; V: TRBV6-5; DNA: TGTGCCAGCAGTTATACCCTAAGGGGAGGTCAGCCCCAGCATTTT; CDR3: CASSYTLRGGQPQHF
size: -; D: TRBD1; J: TRBJ2-5; V: TRBV5-5; DNA: TGTGCCAGCAGCCCGGAATTAAGGGGGCCCATGTACTTC; CDR3: CASSPELRGPMYF
size: -; D: -; J: TRBJ2-7; V: TRBV4-1; DNA: TGCGCCAGCAGTCTAACCCCAGGTACCTACGAGCAGTACTTC; CDR3: CASSLTPGTYEQYF
size: -; D: TRBD2; J: TRBJ2-3; V: TRBV6-4; DNA: TGTGCCAGCAGTGAGGAAGCGGGGGGGCCAGATACGCAGTATTTT; CDR3: CASSEEAGGPDTQYF
size: -; D: TRBD2; J: TRBJ2-3; V: TRBV27; DNA: TGTGCCAGCAGTGGAATAGCGGGGGGCCGCACAGATACGCAGTATTTT; CDR3: CASSGIAGGRTDTQYF
size: once; D: TRBD2; J: TRBJ2-5; V: TRBV11-2; DNA: TGTGCCAGCAGCGGATGGGTGGCTAGCGGGGGAGAGACCCAGTACTTC; CDR3: CASSGWVASGGETQYF
size: -; D: -; J: TRBJ2-3; V: TRBV6-5; DNA: TGTGCCAGCAGGAGAGGGGAGGTCACAGATACGCAGTATTTT; CDR3: CASRRGEVTDTQYF
size: -; D: TRBD2; J: TRBJ2-3; V: TRBV13; DNA: TGTGCCAGCAGCACCGGACTAGCGGGGGCAACGCAGTATTTT; CDR3: CASSTGLAGATQYF
size: -; D: -; J: TRBJ1-2; V: TRBV19; DNA: TGTGCCAGTAGTAATCGGACAGTTTTATTATACTATGGCTACACCTTC; CDR3: CASSNRTVLLYYGYTF
size: few; D: -; J: TRBJ1-6; V: TRBV3-1/TRBV3-2; DNA: TGTGCCAGCAGCCAAGATCTCGCGGCACATTCACCCCTCCACTTT; CDR3: CASSQDLAAHSPLHF
size: few; D: -; J: TRBJ2-2; V: TRBV12-3/TRBV12-4; DNA: TGTGCCAGCAGTCCCCAGGCGACCGGGGAGCTGTTTTTT; CDR3: CASSPQATGELFF
size: -; D: TRBD1; J: TRBJ2-5; V: TRBV5-1; DNA: TGCGCCAGCAGCTTGGCTTCAGGGGGAGAGACCCAGTACTTC; CDR3: CASSLASGGETQYF
size: -; D: TRBD1; J: TRBJ1-5; V: TRBV2; DNA: TGTGCCAGCAGGGGGGACAGGGGGGGACCCCAGCATTTT; CDR3: CASRGDRGGPQHF
size: once; D: -; J: TRBJ2-3; V: TRBV7-3; DNA: TGTGCCAGCAGCTCTCGGGGTACAACGCAGTATTTT; CDR3: CASSSRGTTQYF
size: -; D: TRBD1; J: TRBJ1-1; V: TRBV19; DNA: TGTGCCAGTAGTATCCAAAGGGGACAGGGAGGCACTGAAGCTTTCTTT; CDR3: CASSIQRGQGGTEAFF
size: -; D: -; J: TRBJ1-1; V: TRBV18; DNA: TGTGCCAGCTCACCGCAAAACAGGGTGAACACTGAAGCTTTCTTT; CDR3: CASSPQNRVNTEAFF
size: once; D: -; J: TRBJ1-1; V: TRBV29-1; DNA: TGCAGCGTCCCAGGCTGGGGCAGCAATCATCCGAACACTGAAGCTTTCTTT; CDR3: CSVPGWGSNHPNTEAFF
size: few; D: -; J: TRBJ1-3; V: TRBV7-2; DNA: TGTGCCAGCAGCCCCTACAGGGCGGTGGATGGGAACACCATATATTTT; CDR3: CASSPYRAVDGNTIYF
size: -; D: -; J: TRBJ1-4; V: TRBV27; DNA: TGTGCCAGCAGTTTATCTTGGAGAGGGGAAAAACTGTTTTTT; CDR3: CASSLSWRGEKLFF